This TCR beta chain was identified in a study of patients and donors after allogeneic stem cell transplantation (dated by TCRdb to between 2020 and 2021). Libraries were made using RT-PCR. Instrument used: NextSeq 550. TCRdb redid the processing of the public reads, applying fastp at Q25 and MiXCR, and retained in-frame beta chains. Merged by CDR3 protein, the rows form single entries marked with the most common genes and DNA. Here the sample has under 3,500 distinct CDR3 sequences; 4.5% to 5.5% occur a single time. The ten top clones hold about 15% of the sample. CDR1 is given as SGHTA and CDR2 as FQGNSA, both from the germline V gene. There are 14 amino acids in the CDR3, from cysteine to phenylalanine inclusive. Only the CDR3 DNA stays, 42 bases, in frame from base 1. Trimming takes 5 bases off V and 3 bases off J; junction bases not matched to a gene: 3. This clonotype is judged medium-sized (0.01 to 0.1%). What antigen it recognizes has not been identified. The input lacks base qualities; no much larger clone sits a single base away.

This receptor was taken from a human donor who was either an allogeneic HSCT recipient or a stem cell or donor lymphocyte infusion donor (not recorded which). It is not recorded whose cells these are; they may come from a transplant donor. The sample taken for sequencing was blood, either unsorted or a sorted T cell fraction (not recorded which). Here the chain combines TRBV7-2 and TRBJ2-7; 11 bases in between match TRBD2. Here is the DNA: TGTGCCAGCAGCCTGACTAGCGGGATCTACGAGCAGTACTTC. Its protein product is CASSLTSGIYEQYF.